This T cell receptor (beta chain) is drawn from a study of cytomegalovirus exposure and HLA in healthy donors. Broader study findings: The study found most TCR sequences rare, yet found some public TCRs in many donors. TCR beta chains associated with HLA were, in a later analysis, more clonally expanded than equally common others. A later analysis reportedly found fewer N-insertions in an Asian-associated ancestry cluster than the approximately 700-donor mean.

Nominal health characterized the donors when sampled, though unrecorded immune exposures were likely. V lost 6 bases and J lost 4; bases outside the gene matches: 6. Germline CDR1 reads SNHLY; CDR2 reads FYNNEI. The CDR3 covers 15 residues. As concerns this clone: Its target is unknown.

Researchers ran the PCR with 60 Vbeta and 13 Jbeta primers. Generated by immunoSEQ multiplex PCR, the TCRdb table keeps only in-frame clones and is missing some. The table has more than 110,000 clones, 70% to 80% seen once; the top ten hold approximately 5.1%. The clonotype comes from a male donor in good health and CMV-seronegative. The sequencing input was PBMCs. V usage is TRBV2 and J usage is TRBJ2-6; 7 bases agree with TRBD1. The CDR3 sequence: CASRDTGAGANVLTF. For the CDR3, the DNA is TGTGCCAGCAGAGATACAGGGGCCGGGGCCAACGTCCTGACTTTC.